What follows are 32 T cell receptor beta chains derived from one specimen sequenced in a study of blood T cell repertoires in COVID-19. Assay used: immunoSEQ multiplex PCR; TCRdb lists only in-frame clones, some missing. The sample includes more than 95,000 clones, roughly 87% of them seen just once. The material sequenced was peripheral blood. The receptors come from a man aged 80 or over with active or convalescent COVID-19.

The CDR3 nucleotides read TGTGCCAGTAGTGGGAAGGACAGGGGTAGGTTCAATGAGCAGTTCTTC. This gives the protein CASSGKDRGRFNEQFF. V is TRBV19 and J is TRBJ2-1, with 9 nucleotides matching TRBD1. This CDR3 comprises 16 residues. V lost 5 bases to trimming and J lost 6 bases; unmatched junction nucleotides: 11. Germline V gene sequence: CDR1 LNHDA, CDR2 SQIVND (reference sequence).

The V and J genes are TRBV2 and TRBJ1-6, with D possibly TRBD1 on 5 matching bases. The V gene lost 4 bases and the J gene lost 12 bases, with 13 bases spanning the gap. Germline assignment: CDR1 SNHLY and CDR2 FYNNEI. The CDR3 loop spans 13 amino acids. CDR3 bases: TGTGCCAGCAGTGGAGTTCGCGGGGGACCCCTCCACTTT. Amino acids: CASSGVRGGPLHF.

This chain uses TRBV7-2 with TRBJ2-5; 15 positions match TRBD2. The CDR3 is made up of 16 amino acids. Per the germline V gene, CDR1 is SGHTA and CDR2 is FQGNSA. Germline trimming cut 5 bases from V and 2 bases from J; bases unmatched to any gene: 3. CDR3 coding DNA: TGTGCCAGCAGCCCGGGACTAGCGGGGGGACAAGAGACCCAGTACTTC. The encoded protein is CASSPGLAGGQETQYF. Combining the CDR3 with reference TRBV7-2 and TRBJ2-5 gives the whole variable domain GAGVSQSPSNKVTEKGKDVELRCDPISGHTALYWYRQSLGQGLEFLIYFQGNSAPDKSGLPSDRFSAERTGGSVSTLTIQRTQQEDSAVYLCASSPGLAGGQETQYFGPGTRLLVL.

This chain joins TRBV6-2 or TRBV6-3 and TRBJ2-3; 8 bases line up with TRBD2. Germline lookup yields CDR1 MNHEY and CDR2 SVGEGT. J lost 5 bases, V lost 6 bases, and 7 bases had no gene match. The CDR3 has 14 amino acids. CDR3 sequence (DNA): TGTGCCAGCAGCCTAGCGGGCAAGGTAGATACGCAGTATTTT. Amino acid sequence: CASSLAGKVDTQYF.

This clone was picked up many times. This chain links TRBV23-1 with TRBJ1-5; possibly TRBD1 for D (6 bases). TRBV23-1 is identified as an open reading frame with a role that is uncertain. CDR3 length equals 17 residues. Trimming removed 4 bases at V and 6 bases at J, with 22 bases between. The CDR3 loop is CASSPYQSDRHTQPQHF. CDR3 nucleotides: TGCGCCAGCAGTCCCTATCAATCCGACAGGCACACTCAGCCCCAGCATTTT.

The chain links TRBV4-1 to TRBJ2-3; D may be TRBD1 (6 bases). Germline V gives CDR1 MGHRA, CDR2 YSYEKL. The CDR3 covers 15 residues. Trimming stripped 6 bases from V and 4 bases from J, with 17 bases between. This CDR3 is CASRSDSGGADTQYF. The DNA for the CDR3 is TGCGCCAGCAGATCGGACAGCGGTGGGGCAGATACGCAGTATTTT.

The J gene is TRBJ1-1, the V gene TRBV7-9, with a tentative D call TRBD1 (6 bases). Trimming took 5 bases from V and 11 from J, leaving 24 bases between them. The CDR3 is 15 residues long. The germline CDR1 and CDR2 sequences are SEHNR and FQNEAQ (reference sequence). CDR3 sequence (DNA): TGTGCCAGCAGCGTGGGAGACCAGGCCAGGGGACGCGCTTTCTTT. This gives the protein CASSVGDQARGRAFF.

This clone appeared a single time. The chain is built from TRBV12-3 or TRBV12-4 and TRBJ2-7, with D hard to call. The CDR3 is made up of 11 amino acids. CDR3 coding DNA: TGTGCGTATCGGCGGTCCTACGAGCAGTACTTC. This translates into CAYRRSYEQYF.

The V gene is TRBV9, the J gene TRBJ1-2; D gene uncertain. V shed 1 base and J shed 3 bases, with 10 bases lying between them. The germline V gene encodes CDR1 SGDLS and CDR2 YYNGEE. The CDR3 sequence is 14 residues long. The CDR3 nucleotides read TGTGCCAGCAGCGTAACTGACACCCACTATGGCTACACCTTC. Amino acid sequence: CASSVTDTHYGYTF.

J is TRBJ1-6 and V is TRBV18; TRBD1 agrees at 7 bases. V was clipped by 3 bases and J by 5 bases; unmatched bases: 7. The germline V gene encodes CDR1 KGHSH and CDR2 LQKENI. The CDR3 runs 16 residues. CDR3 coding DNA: TGTGCCAGCTCACCGATAGGACAGGACAATAATTCACCCCTCCACTTT. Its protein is CASSPIGQDNNSPLHF.

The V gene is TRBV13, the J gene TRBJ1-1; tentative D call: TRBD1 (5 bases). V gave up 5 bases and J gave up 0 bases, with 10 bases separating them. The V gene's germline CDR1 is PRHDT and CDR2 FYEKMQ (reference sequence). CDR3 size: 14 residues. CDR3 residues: CASSAGTLNTEAFF. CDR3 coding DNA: TGTGCCAGCAGCGCGGGGACTTTGAACACTGAAGCTTTCTTT.

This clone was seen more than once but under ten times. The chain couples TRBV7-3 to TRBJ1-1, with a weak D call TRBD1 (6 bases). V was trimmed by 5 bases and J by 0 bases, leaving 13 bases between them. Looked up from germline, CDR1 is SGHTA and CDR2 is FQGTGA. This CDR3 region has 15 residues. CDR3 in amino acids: CASSQTGLMNTEAFF. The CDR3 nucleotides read TGTGCCAGCAGCCAGACAGGCCTCATGAACACTGAAGCTTTCTTT.

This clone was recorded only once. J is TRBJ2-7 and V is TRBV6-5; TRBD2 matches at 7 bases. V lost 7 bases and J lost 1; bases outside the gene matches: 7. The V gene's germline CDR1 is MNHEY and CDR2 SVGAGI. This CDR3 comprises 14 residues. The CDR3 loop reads CASKPGLTSYEQYF. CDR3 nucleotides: TGTGCCAGCAAGCCGGGACTAACTTCCTACGAGCAGTACTTC.

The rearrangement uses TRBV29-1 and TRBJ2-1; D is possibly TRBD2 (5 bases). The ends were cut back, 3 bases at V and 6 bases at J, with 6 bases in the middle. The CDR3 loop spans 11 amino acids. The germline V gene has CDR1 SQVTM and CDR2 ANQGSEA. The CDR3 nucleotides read TGCAGCGTTGAGAGGGCCAATGAGCAGTTCTTC. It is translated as CSVERANEQFF.

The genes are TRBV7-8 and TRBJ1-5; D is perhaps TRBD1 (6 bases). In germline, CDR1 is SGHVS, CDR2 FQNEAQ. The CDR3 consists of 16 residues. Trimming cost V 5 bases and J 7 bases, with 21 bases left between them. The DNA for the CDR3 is TGTGCCAGCAGCCAGCTAGGGGGGGGTTCGTGGCAGCCCCAGCATTTT. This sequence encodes CASSQLGGGSWQPQHF.

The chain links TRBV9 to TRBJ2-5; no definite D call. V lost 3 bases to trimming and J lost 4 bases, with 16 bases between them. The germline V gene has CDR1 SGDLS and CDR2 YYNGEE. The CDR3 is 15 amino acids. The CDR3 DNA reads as TGTGCCAGCAGCGCACGCCTTGGGCAATCAGAGACCCAGTACTTC. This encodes CASSARLGQSETQYF. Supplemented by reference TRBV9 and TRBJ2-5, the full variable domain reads DSGVTQTPKHLITATGQRVTLRCSPRSGDLSVYWYQQSLDQGLQFLIQYYNGEERAKGNILERFSAQQFPDLHSELNLSSLELGDSALYFCASSARLGQSETQYFGPGTRLLVL.

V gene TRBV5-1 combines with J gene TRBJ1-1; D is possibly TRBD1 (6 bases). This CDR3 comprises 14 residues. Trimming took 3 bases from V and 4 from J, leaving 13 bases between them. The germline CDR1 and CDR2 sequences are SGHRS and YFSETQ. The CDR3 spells CASSWSGGGTEAFF. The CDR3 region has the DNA TGCGCCAGCAGCTGGAGTGGGGGCGGCACTGAAGCTTTCTTT.

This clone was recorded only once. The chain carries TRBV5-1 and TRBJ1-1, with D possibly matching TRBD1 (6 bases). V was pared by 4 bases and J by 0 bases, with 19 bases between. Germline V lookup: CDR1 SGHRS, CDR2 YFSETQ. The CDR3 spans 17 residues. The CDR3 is CASSRTPQGSLNTEAFF. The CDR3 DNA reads TGCGCCAGCAGCCGGACCCCACAGGGTTCCTTGAACACTGAAGCTTTCTTT.

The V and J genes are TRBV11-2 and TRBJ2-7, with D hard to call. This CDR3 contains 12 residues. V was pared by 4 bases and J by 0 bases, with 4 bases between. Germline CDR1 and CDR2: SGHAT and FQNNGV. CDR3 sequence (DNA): TGTGCCAGCAGCTCCAACTCCTACGAGCAGTACTTC. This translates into CASSSNSYEQYF.

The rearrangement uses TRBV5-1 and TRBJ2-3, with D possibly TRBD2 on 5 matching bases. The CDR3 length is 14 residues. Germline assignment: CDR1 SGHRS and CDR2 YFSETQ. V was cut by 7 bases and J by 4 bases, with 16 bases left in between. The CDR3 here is CASQEGVGADTQYF. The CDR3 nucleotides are TGCGCCAGCCAAGAGGGTGTTGGTGCAGATACGCAGTATTTT.

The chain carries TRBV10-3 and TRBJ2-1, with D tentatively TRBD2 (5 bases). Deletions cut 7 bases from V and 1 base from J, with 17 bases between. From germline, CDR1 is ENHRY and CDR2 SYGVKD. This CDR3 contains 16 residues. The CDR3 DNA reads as TGTGCCATCATGGGAAAGGAGAGCGGTTCCTACAATGAGCAGTTCTTC. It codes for CAIMGKESGSYNEQFF.

CDR3 nucleotides: TGTGCCAGCAGTAGGACTAGCGGGACCTACAATGAGCAGTTCTTC. This sequence encodes CASSRTSGTYNEQFF. V gene TRBV27 combines with J gene TRBJ2-1, with 12 bases aligning to TRBD2. The CDR3 runs 15 residues. J was trimmed by 2 bases and V by 5 bases; bases with no gene match: 1. Looked up from germline, CDR1 is MNHEY and CDR2 is SMNVEV (reference sequence).

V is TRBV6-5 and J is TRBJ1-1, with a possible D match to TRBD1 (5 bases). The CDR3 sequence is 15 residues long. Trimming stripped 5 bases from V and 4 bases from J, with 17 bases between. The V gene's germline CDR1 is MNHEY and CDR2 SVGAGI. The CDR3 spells CASSLTLRGGTEAFF. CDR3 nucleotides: TGTGCCAGCAGTCTGACTTTAAGGGGTGGCACTGAAGCTTTCTTT.

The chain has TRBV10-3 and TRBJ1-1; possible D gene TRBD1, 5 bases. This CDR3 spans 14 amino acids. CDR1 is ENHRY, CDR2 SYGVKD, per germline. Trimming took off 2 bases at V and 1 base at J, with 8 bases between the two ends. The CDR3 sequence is CAISEAQGNTEAFF. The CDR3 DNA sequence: TGTGCCATCAGTGAGGCCCAGGGGAACACTGAAGCTTTCTTT.

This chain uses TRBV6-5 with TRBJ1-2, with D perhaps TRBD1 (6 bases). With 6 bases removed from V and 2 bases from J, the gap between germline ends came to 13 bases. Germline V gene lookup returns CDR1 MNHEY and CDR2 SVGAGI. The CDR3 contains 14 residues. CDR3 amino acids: CASSLLQGNYGYTF. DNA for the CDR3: TGTGCCAGCAGCCTTCTACAGGGAAACTATGGCTACACCTTC.

CDR3 region: CASSGGTSRRETQYF. The CDR3 nucleotides are TGTGCCAGCAGCGGCGGGACTAGCCGGAGGGAGACCCAGTACTTC. The genes are TRBV2 and TRBJ2-5, with TRBD2 matching over 9 bases. The CDR3 length is 15 residues. Germline lookup yields CDR1 SNHLY and CDR2 FYNNEI. After removal of 6 bases from V and 5 bases from J, the junction contained 10 bases not matched to a gene.

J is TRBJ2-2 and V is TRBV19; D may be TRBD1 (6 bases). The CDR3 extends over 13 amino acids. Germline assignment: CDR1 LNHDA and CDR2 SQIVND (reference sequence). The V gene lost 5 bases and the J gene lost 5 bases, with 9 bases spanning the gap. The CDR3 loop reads CASSQGTTGELFF. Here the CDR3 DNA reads TGTGCCAGTAGTCAGGGGACAACCGGGGAGCTGTTTTTT.

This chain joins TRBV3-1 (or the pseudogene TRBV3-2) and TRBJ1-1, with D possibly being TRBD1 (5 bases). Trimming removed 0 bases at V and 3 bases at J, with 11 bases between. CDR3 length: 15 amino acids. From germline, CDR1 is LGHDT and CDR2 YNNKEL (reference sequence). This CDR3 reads CASSQEGARDTEAFF. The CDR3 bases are TGTGCCAGCAGCCAAGAAGGGGCCAGGGACACTGAAGCTTTCTTT.

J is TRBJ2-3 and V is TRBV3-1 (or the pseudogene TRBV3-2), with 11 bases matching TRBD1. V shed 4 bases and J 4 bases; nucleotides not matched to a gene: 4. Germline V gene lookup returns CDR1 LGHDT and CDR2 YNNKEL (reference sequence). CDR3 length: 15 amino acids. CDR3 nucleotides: TGTGCCAGCAGCCCAGGGACAGGGGGTGCAGATACGCAGTATTTT. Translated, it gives CASSPGTGGADTQYF.

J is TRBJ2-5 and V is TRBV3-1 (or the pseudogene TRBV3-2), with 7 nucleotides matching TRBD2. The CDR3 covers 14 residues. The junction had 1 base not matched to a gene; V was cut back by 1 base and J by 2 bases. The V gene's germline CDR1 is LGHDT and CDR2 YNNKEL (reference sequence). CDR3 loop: CASSQAGGQETQYF. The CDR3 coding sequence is TGTGCCAGCAGCCAAGCCGGGGGGCAAGAGACCCAGTACTTC.

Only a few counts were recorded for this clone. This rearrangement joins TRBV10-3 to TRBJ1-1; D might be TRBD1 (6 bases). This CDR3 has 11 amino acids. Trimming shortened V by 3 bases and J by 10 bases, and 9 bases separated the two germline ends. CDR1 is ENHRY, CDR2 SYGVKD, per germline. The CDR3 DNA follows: TGTGCCATCAGTGAACAGGGATTAGCTTTCTTT. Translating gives CAISEQGLAFF.

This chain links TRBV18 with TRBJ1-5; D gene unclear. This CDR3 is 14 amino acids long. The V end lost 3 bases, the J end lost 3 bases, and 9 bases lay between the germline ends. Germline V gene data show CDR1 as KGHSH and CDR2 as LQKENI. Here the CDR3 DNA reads TGTGCCAGCTCACCGGGAGGATTCAATCAGCCCCAGCATTTT. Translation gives CASSPGGFNQPQHF.